One T cell receptor beta chain is described in this entry. Its antigen is undetermined. The sample belongs to a study of T cell responses to AZD1222 COVID-19 vaccine. Regarding the study as a whole: Vaccination with two AZD1222 doses was followed by a rise in Spike-specific TCR breadth and depth. It should be noted that donors were predominantly white British and more often female, and clonal diversity was possibly underestimated. All repertoire sampling was performed exclusively after the peak T cell response. Dominant CD4 TCR responses targeted spike regions 160-218 and 743-854.

The J segment lost 3 bases and the V segment lost 7 bases, leaving 4 bases of the junction unmatched. Germline V gives CDR1 MNHEY, CDR2 SVGAGI. There are 13 residues in the CDR3. Libraries were prepared by immunoSEQ multiplex PCR; TCRdb keeps only in-frame clonotypes and omits some of them. The top ten hold over 4% of the sample, which has around 130,000 clones, around nine tenths seen once. This TCR was recovered from an adult who received the AZD1222 COVID-19 vaccine. The chain joins TRBV6-5 to TRBJ2-7, with 9 bases fitting TRBD1. Material: peripheral blood, obtained 28 days after the second AZD1222 dose. The CDR3 DNA sequence: TGTGCCAGCATCCGGGACAGGGACTACGAGCAGTACTTC. Translated: CASIRDRDYEQYF.